This TCR beta chain was documented in a study of regulatory T cells in long-lasting Graves disease. Points from the study as a whole: TCR diversity was lower in persistent Graves' patients (versus newly diagnosed ones).

Time point defined: newly diagnosed GD, antithyroid drugs for less than 3 months. RNA isolated from PBMCs was used to make the TCR library. This clonotype was seen only a few times. What it binds is not known. The CDR3 totals 14 residues. V was pared by 10 bases and J by 1 base, with 4 bases of the junction left unmatched. Germline V lookup: CDR1 ENHRY, CDR2 SYGVKD. Investigators prepared the TCR beta libraries by applying iRepertoire HTBI primers and Arm-PCR of CDR3 regions. TCRdb redid the calling of the multiplex PCR reads with MiXCR, one entry per CDR3 protein. The table includes 450,000 to 650,000 distinct CDR3 sequences, about 15% detected once. These data were likewise used in another study, on T cells in Graves' hyperthyroidism and ophthalmopathy.

The receptor comes from a woman aged 40 to 65 with Graves disease. The chain joins TRBV10-3 to TRBJ2-5, with 12 bases that match TRBD2. The material was peripheral blood mononuclear cells (PBMCs), obtained at new diagnosis, from a patient treated with antithyroid drugs. DNA of the CDR3: TGTGCCACAGGACTAGCGGGGCCCCAAGAGACCCAGTACTTC. Residues: CATGLAGPQETQYF.